The clone carrying this T cell receptor (beta chain) showed up many times. No antigen is known for it. J was trimmed by 1 base and V by 6 bases; bases with no gene match: 9. The CDR3 consists of 15 residues. CDR1 SGHAT and CDR2 FQNNGV come from the germline V gene. iRepertoire HTBI primers and Arm-PCR of CDR3 regions built TCR beta libraries. TCRdb ran MiXCR on the multiplex PCR reads and lists one entry per CDR3 protein. The sample has about 420,000 distinct CDR3 sequences; around a quarter are singletons. Regarding time point: persistent/refractory GD, antithyroid drugs over 5 years with positive TRAb. Following extraction of RNA from PBMCs, that RNA was used to make the TCR library. Guidelines of the American Thyroid Association were used to diagnose Graves' disease. The sample belongs to a study of regulatory T cells in long-lasting Graves disease. On the study more broadly: The criterion for persistent Graves' disease was over 5 years of antithyroid drugs with positive TSH receptor antibodies.

Study-wide points: Patients with persistent disease showed a bias toward TRBV28, TRBJ1-2 and TRBJ2-5. Persistent patients had more shared public clonotypes (fewer than 3,000) than new patients (about 870).

The specimen comprised peripheral blood mononuclear cells (PBMCs), sampled when the disease was refractory, from a patient treated with antithyroid drugs. This rearrangement joins TRBV11-2 to TRBJ2-7, with 7 bases identical to TRBD1. The TCR comes from a female donor with Graves disease. The CDR3 loop is CASRPAWTGSYEQYF. In nucleotides, the CDR3 is TGTGCCAGCAGGCCCGCATGGACAGGATCCTACGAGCAGTACTTC.